This TCR beta chain comes out of a study of blood T cell repertoires in COVID-19. Study-wide background: Sample material is recorded as cDNA or gDNA derived from T cells, B-cell-depleted T cells, or PBMCs.

Trimming removed 2 bases from V and 0 bases from J, with 9 bases in between. CDR1 SGHRS and CDR2 YFSETQ come from the germline V gene. This CDR3 region has 16 residues. Data came from immunoSEQ multiplex PCR; TCRdb stores just in-frame clones and leaves some out. The table includes some 170,000 clones, 80% to 85% detected once. This chain connects TRBV5-1 to TRBJ2-6; TRBD1 is a possible D gene (6 bases). The TCR comes from a woman in her 40s with COVID-19, enrolled during active disease. Sequenced input: peripheral blood. CDR3 DNA: TGCGCCAGCAGCTTCGGACAGTCCTCTGGGGCCAACGTCCTGACTTTC. This sequence encodes CASSFGQSSGANVLTF.